This record concerns one T cell receptor (beta chain) sequence. The CDR3 spans 14 residues. Trimming took off 0 bases at V and 4 bases at J, with 9 bases between the two ends. In germline, CDR1 is SGHDN, CDR2 FVKESK. Reverse transcription of extracted RNA yielded cDNA, which provided the sequencing template. Assay used: immunoSEQ multiplex PCR; TCRdb lists only in-frame clones, some missing. Of approximately 200,000 clones listed, 45% to 75% are singletons. This entry is derived from a study of CD8+ T cells in alopecia areata. Treatment defined: oral pan-JAK inhibitor, 5-10 mg twice daily. This TCR came from a human donor with alopecia areata. The chain is built from TRBV14 and TRBJ1-2, with D hard to call. Sequencing was performed on CD4+ T cells sorted from blood, taken at week 4, from a patient treated with tofacitinib. CDR3 bases: TGTGCCAGCAGCCAAGACAGCCTCGCCTATGGCTACACCTTC. This encodes CASSQDSLAYGYTF.